One and the same sample provided the 25 T cell receptor beta chains below, sequenced in a study of monozygotic twins with inflammatory bowel disease. TCRdb reprocessed the 5' RACE reads and stores each CDR3 protein as one record, lacking DNA. The listing records around 410,000 distinct CDR3 sequences. Sequenced: blood. The receptor source for this set is a human donor with ulcerative colitis or Crohn's disease, or a healthy co-twin of an affected twin (not recorded which).

V gene TRBV28 combines with J gene TRBJ2-7; the D gene TCRdb calls, TRBD1, cannot be checked with no DNA. The CDR3 has 15 amino acids. CDR1 MDHEN and CDR2 SYDVKM come from the germline V gene. The CDR3 protein is CATTNSGQWIDEQYF.

This chain connects TRBV15 to TRBJ2-1; there is no DNA to check the TCRdb D call of TRBD1. This CDR3 region has 16 residues. Germline V gene lookup returns CDR1 LNHNV and CDR2 YYDKDF (reference sequence). The CDR3 sequence: CATSSPGQGSFYEQFF.

V gene TRBV11-2 combines with J gene TRBJ2-2. Germline loops: CDR1 SGHAT, CDR2 FQNNGV. This CDR3 is built from 15 residues. The CDR3 loop reads CASSLDRLFTGELFF.

J is TRBJ1-5 and V is TRBV5-1; TCRdb indicates TRBD1, and absent DNA this call remains unverified. The CDR3 is made up of 15 amino acids. The germline CDR1 and CDR2 sequences are SGHRS and YFSETQ. The CDR3 reads CASRKGTGANQPQHF.

V usage is TRBV7-9 and J usage is TRBJ2-1. Germline values: CDR1 SEHNR, CDR2 FQNEAQ (reference sequence). This CDR3 is built from 14 residues. This CDR3 reads CASSLSYSGNEQFF.

This rearrangement joins TRBV28 to TRBJ1-1. Germline V gene data show CDR1 as MDHEN and CDR2 as SYDVKM. The CDR3 runs to 12 residues. The CDR3 spells CASTQQNTEAFF.

The chain is built from TRBV29-1 and TRBJ2-3; lacking DNA, the TRBD2 call made by TCRdb goes unchecked. CDR3 length: 11 residues. Germline CDR1 is SQVTM and CDR2 is ANQGSEA. CDR3 region: CSVAYSGLQYF.

The genes are TRBV6-1 and TRBJ2-1; the TCRdb call, TRBD2, lacks DNA for checking. The germline V gene has CDR1 MNHNS and CDR2 SASEGT. The CDR3 runs to 16 residues. The CDR3: CASSEALRTSYNEQFF.

The rearrangement joins TRBV5-1 to TRBJ2-1; TCRdb returns TRBD2, unconfirmable since there is no DNA. Germline CDR1 and CDR2: SGHRS and YFSETQ. The CDR3 contains 19 residues. CDR3 residues: CASSKVTTSGSISYNEQFF.

This chain links TRBV29-1 with TRBJ2-3; TCRdb's D call, TRBD2, is unchecked because there is no DNA. The germline V gene encodes CDR1 SQVTM and CDR2 ANQGSEA. The CDR3 length is 18 residues. The CDR3 protein is CSVEDPRGTSGIPDTQYF.

V and J are TRBV7-3 and TRBJ2-3; TCRdb designates TRBD2, a call that cannot be tested without DNA. Per germline, CDR1 SGHTA and CDR2 FQGTGA. There are 16 residues in the CDR3. The CDR3 region is CASSLNGAGGPDTQYF.

The V call is TRBV23-1, the J call TRBJ2-1; TCRdb lists TRBD2, though no DNA is available to test this call. TRBV23-1 is an open reading frame whose function is uncertain. This CDR3 is 14 amino acids long. The CDR3 here is CASSPATSCNEQFF.

The chain combines TRBV5-1 with TRBJ2-1; TCRdb's D call, TRBD2, is unchecked because there is no DNA. Germline V gene lookup returns CDR1 SGHRS and CDR2 YFSETQ. This CDR3 is built from 13 residues. This CDR3 reads CASSRTSDNEQFF.

The chain combines TRBV7-2 with TRBJ2-5; TCRdb indicates TRBD1, and absent DNA this call remains unverified. The CDR3 is 17 residues long. From germline, CDR1 is SGHTA and CDR2 FQGNSA. The CDR3 region is CASTADGGGSVRETQYF.

V usage is TRBV19 and J usage is TRBJ2-4; TCRdb indicates TRBD1, and absent DNA this call remains unverified. CDR3 length: 14 residues. Germline assignment: CDR1 LNHDA and CDR2 SQIVND (reference sequence). The CDR3 is CASSIRGGERPGYF.

The rearrangement uses TRBV12-3 or TRBV12-4 and TRBJ2-6. CDR3 length equals 17 residues. CDR3 amino acids: CASSLLLASSGANVLTF.

The rearrangement joins TRBV20-1 to TRBJ2-2; the D gene TCRdb calls, TRBD1, cannot be checked with no DNA. This CDR3 spans 12 amino acids. CDR1 DFQATT and CDR2 SNEGSKA come from the germline V gene (reference sequence). The CDR3 spells CSARKGVRELFF.

V and J are TRBV5-4 and TRBJ2-6; TCRdb designates TRBD1, a call that cannot be tested without DNA. Germline loops: CDR1 SGHNT, CDR2 YYREEE (reference sequence). The CDR3 sequence is 16 residues long. CDR3 in amino acids: CASSSSEGAGANVLTF.

The genes are TRBV20-1 and TRBJ1-2; TCRdb names TRBD1, which stays unverified in the absence of DNA. Germline CDR1 reads DFQATT; CDR2 reads SNEGSKA (reference sequence). The CDR3 runs 13 residues. CDR3 amino acids: CSARDTGGKGYTF.

The chain carries TRBV7-2 and TRBJ1-1. The CDR3 is 14 amino acids. Germline assignment: CDR1 SGHTA and CDR2 FQGNSA. CDR3 residues: CASSPSGGYTEAFF. Supplemented by reference TRBV7-2 and TRBJ1-1, the full variable domain reads GAGVSQSPSNKVTEKGKDVELRCDPISGHTALYWYRQSLGQGLEFLIYFQGNSAPDKSGLPSDRFSAERTGGSVSTLTIQRTQQEDSAVYLCASSPSGGYTEAFFGQGTRLTVV.

The V call is TRBV20-1, the J call TRBJ2-7. CDR3 length: 12 residues. Germline CDR1 DFQATT, CDR2 SNEGSKA (reference sequence). The CDR3 loop is CSSARNSYEQYF.

The chain carries TRBV7-9 and TRBJ1-3; TCRdb calls TRBD1, which cannot be checked without DNA. CDR3 length: 17 residues. Germline CDR1 reads SEHNR; CDR2 reads FQNEAQ (reference sequence). This CDR3 reads CASSLEGGSGSGNTIYF.

V is TRBV5-1 and J is TRBJ2-3; TCRdb outputs TRBD2, but without DNA this stays unchecked. Germline CDR1 reads SGHRS; CDR2 reads YFSETQ. The CDR3 is made up of 17 amino acids. The CDR3 loop reads CASSLELAGVKGDTQYF. Supplemented by reference TRBV5-1 and TRBJ2-3, the full variable domain reads KAGVTQTPRYLIKTRGQQVTLSCSPISGHRSVSWYQQTPGQGLQFLFEYFSETQRNKGNFPGRFSGRQFSNSRSEMNVSTLELGDSALYLCASSLELAGVKGDTQYFGPGTRLTVL.

The gene calls are TRBV5-8 and TRBJ2-7; as DNA is missing, the TRBD2 call by TCRdb cannot be tested. Germline CDR1 is SGHTS and CDR2 is YDEGEE. CDR3 length: 14 amino acids. CDR3 residues: CASNAGGLPYEQYF.

The chain uses TRBV12-3 or TRBV12-4 and TRBJ2-4; TCRdb's D call, TRBD2, is unchecked because there is no DNA. CDR3 length equals 13 residues. The CDR3 protein is CASSFSQESIQYF.